The next 6 T cell receptor beta chains were all read from a single sample in a study of blood T cell repertoires in COVID-19. Libraries were prepared by immunoSEQ multiplex PCR; TCRdb keeps only in-frame clonotypes and omits some of them. Seen here are about 67,000 clones, around four fifths observed once, and the top ten hold roughly two fifths. Sequencing was done on a sample of peripheral blood. The receptors were gathered from a human donor in a cohort sampled during active COVID-19.

This clone was seen just once. The CDR3 reads CASLELSRTGVDSPLHF. CDR3 sequence (DNA): TGTGCCAGCTTGGAGCTATCTCGGACAGGGGTAGATTCACCCCTCCACTTT. J is TRBJ1-6 and V is TRBV6-8, with TRBD1 identical over 9 bases. This CDR3 spans 17 amino acids. J lost 8 bases, V lost 8 bases, and 16 bases had no gene match. Germline assignment: CDR1 MNHGY and CDR2 SAAAGT.

The genes are TRBV20-1 and TRBJ2-3, with D uncertain. This CDR3 has 11 amino acids. V was shortened by 1 base and J by 7 bases, with 6 bases between the two germline ends. The germline gives CDR1 DFQATT, CDR2 SNEGSKA (reference sequence). The CDR3 loop reads CSARGGNTQYF. The CDR3 region has the DNA TGCAGTGCTAGAGGAGGCAATACGCAGTATTTT.

CDR3 sequence: CASSWTGVVEQYF. The CDR3 DNA is TGTGCCAGCAGCTGGACCGGGGTTGTAGAGCAGTACTTC. The V gene is TRBV7-2, the J gene TRBJ2-7; the D gene is possibly TRBD2 (5 bases). The CDR3 contains 13 residues. With 4 bases removed from V and 7 bases from J, the gap between germline ends came to 14 bases. Germline values: CDR1 SGHTA, CDR2 FQGNSA.

This chain connects TRBV18 to TRBJ2-2; tentatively, D is TRBD1 (6 bases). The ends were cut back, 0 bases at V and 4 bases at J, with 12 bases in the middle. This CDR3 comprises 16 residues. Germline lookup yields CDR1 KGHSH and CDR2 LQKENI. The CDR3 region has the DNA TGTGCCAGCTCACCACCATCCCAGGGGAGCACCGGGGAGCTGTTTTTT. Translated, it gives CASSPPSQGSTGELFF.

This clone was seen a single time. This chain uses TRBV18 with TRBJ1-4; the match to TRBD1 covers 7 bases. Germline V gene data show CDR1 as KGHSH and CDR2 as LQKENI. Trimming removed 2 bases from V and 4 bases from J; junction bases left unmatched: 7. The CDR3 length is 16 residues. CDR3 in amino acids: CASSPGSGTDNEKLFF. The DNA of the CDR3 is TGTGCCAGCTCACCAGGATCCGGGACAGATAATGAAAAACTGTTTTTT.

J is TRBJ1-5 and V is TRBV19; 7 bases are a match to TRBD1. The J segment lost 4 bases and the V segment lost 6 bases, leaving 9 bases of the junction unmatched. Germline assignment: CDR1 LNHDA and CDR2 SQIVND (reference sequence). This CDR3 contains 15 residues. This CDR3 reads CASRQDRSINQPQHF. As DNA, the CDR3 is TGTGCCAGTAGACAGGACAGGAGTATAAATCAGCCCCAGCATTTT.